This T cell receptor (beta chain) came from a study of PD-L1 blockade in urothelial cancer. Study context: Counts from blood samples showed a median of 141,255 T cells.

TCRdb's copy holds only in-frame clones and misses some; the assay was immunoSEQ multiplex PCR. The data contain around 110,000 clones, around 89% of them singletons. Described time point: peripheral blood 6 weeks after treatment start. From germline, CDR1 is SGHDT and CDR2 YYEEEE. V was clipped by 2 bases and J by 8 bases; unmatched bases: 6. CDR3 length: 14 amino acids. Sequenced material: PBMCs, taken around atezolizumab (anti-PD-L1) treatment. The source is a man in his 60s with urothelial cancer. The genes are TRBV5-6 and TRBJ1-4; 7 bases map to TRBD1. CDR3 in amino acids: CASSLWTGGEKLFF. The CDR3 coding sequence is TGTGCCAGCAGCTTATGGACAGGTGGCGAAAAACTGTTTTTT.